This T cell receptor beta chain emerged from a study of T cell clusters in autoimmune cytopenias. Findings and caveats of the study: No experiment has yet validated the function of the T cell clusters defined in silico. TRB repertoire shifts in secondary cytopenia and chronic lymphocytic leukemia mostly reflected lymphoma, not autoimmunity.

TRB rearrangements were amplified by touch-down multiplex PCR with mixed TRB-A/B primers. TCRdb reanalyzed the multiplex PCR reads and collapses them to one entry per CDR3 protein, without DNA. This sample contains 7,000 to 9,000 distinct CDR3 sequences. TRB amplification used 250 ng of peripheral blood genomic DNA. Details on this clonotype: Its antigen is not identified.

Germline values: CDR1 LNHDA, CDR2 SQIVND (reference sequence). This CDR3 region has 16 residues. This sample also belongs to another study, concerning T cell repertoires in aging, cancer and after chemotherapy. That study adds: Compared with age-matched healthy donors, untreated hematological or solid cancer patients showed higher blood TCR clonality. In hematological cancer patients, infiltrated lymphoid organs may have impaired thymic emigration or peripheral T cell expansion.

Sequencing used peripheral blood. The TCR sequence derives from a human donor with an autoimmune cytopenia or autoimmune hepatitis (not recorded which). This chain joins TRBV19 and TRBJ1-5; as DNA is missing, the TRBD1 call by TCRdb cannot be tested. This CDR3 reads CASSMRGLRGNQPQHF.